This T cell receptor (beta chain) was documented in a study of post-analysis software for immune sequencing data. The sample holds a few counts of this clonotype. What it binds is unknown. V was clipped by 6 bases and J by 10 bases; unmatched bases: 5. This CDR3 has 13 amino acids. Germline V gene data show CDR1 as MGHDK and CDR2 as SYGVNS. Included in the TCR beta cDNA libraries were unique molecular identifiers. TCRdb redid the calling of the PCR reads with MiXCR, one entry per CDR3 protein. The sample yields 380,000 or so distinct CDR3 sequences, less than 35% seen once. General study findings and limits: About 5 TRBV segments occurring more often in patients than controls included TRBV5-6, TRBV5-1 and TRBV20-1. Relative to controls, patients with multiple sclerosis showed significantly lower normalized Chao1 diversity.

This sequence joins TRBV25-1 and TRBJ1-6, with 8 bases lining up with TRBD1. The sequenced sample was blood. This TCR came from a girl between 10 and 17 years old with multiple sclerosis. For the CDR3, the DNA is TGTGCCAGCAGCAGGGGGCTAGGCTCACCCCTCCACTTT. It yields the protein CASSRGLGSPLHF.